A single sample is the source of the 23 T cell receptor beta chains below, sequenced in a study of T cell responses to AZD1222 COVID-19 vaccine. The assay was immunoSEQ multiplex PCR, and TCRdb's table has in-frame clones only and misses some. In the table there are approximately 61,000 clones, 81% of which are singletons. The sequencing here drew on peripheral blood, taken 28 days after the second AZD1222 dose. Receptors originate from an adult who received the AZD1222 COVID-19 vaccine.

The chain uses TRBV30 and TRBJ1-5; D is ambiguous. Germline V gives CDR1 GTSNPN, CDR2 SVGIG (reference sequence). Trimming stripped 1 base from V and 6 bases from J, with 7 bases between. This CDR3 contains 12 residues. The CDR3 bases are TGTGCCTGGAGTGGACTCAGTCAGCCCCAGCATTTT. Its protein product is CAWSGLSQPQHF.

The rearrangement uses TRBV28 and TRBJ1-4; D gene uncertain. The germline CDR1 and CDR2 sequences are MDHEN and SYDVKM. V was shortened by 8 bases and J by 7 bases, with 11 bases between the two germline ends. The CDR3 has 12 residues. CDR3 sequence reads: CASSPKGEKLFF. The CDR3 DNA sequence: TGTGCCAGCTCTCCCAAGGGTGAAAAACTGTTTTTT.

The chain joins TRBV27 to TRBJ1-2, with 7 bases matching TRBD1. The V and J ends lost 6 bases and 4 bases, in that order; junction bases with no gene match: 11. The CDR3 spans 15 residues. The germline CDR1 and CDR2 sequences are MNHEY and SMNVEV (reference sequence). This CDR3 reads CASREQGSIGYGYTF. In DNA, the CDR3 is TGTGCCAGCAGAGAACAGGGGTCCATCGGCTATGGCTACACCTTC.

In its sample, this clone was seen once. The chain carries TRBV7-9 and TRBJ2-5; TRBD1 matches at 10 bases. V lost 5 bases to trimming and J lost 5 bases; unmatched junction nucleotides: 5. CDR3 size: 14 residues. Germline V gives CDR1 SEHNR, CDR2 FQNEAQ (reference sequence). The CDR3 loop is CASSPPDRGETQYF. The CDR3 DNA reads TGTGCCAGCAGCCCCCCGGACAGGGGGGAGACCCAGTACTTC.

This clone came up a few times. CDR3 DNA sequence: TGTGCCAGCAGTCCCCGGACAGGGCAAGAGCAGTACTTC. Protein sequence: CASSPRTGQEQYF. This chain joins TRBV6-5 and TRBJ2-7; 8 bases fit TRBD1. The CDR3 extends over 13 amino acids. The trim removed 5 bases at V and 7 bases at J, leaving 7 bases unmatched. CDR1 is MNHEY and CDR2 is SVGAGI in the germline V gene.

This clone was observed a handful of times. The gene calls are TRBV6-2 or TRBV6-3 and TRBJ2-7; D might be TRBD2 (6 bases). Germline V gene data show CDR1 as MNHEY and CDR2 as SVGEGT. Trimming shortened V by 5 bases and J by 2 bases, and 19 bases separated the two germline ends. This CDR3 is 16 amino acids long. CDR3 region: CASSLDNPGLTYEQYF. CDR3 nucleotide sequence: TGTGCCAGCAGTCTTGATAACCCGGGACTCACCTACGAGCAGTACTTC.

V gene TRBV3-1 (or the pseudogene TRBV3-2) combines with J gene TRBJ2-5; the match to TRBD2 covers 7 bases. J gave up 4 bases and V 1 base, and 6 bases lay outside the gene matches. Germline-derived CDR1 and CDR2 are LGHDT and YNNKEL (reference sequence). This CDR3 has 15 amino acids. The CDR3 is CASSQVSGGRETQYF. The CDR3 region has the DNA TGTGCCAGCAGCCAAGTGTCGGGAGGACGAGAGACCCAGTACTTC.

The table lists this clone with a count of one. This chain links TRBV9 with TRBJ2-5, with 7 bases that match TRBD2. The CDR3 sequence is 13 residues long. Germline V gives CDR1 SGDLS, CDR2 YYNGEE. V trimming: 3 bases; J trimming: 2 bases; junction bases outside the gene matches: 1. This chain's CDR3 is CASSAGGQETQYF. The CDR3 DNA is TGTGCCAGCAGCGCCGGGGGGCAAGAGACCCAGTACTTC.

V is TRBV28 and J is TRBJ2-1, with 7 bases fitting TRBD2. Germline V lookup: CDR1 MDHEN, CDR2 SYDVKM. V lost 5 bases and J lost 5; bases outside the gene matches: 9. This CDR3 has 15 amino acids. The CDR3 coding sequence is TGTGCCAGCAGTCTGGGGGGGGACTACAACAATGAGCAGTTCTTC. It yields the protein CASSLGGDYNNEQFF.

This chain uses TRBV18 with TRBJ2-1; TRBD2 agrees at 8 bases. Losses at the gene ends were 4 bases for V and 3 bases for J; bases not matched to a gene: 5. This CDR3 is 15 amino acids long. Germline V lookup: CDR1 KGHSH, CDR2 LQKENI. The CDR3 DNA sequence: TGTGCCAGCTCACAGGGACTAGAAAGCTACAATGAGCAGTTCTTC. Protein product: CASSQGLESYNEQFF.

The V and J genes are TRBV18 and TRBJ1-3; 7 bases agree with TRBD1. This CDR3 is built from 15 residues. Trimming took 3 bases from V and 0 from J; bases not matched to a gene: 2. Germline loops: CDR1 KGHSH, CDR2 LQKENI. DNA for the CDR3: TGTGCCAGCTCACCGACAGGGTTCTCTGGAAACACCATATATTTT. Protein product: CASSPTGFSGNTIYF.

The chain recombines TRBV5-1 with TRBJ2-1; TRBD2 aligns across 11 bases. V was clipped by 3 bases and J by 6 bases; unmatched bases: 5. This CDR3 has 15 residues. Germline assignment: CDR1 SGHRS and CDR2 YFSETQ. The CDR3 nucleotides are TGCGCCAGCAGCTCCCCGGGACTAGCGGCCAATGAGCAGTTCTTC. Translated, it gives CASSSPGLAANEQFF.

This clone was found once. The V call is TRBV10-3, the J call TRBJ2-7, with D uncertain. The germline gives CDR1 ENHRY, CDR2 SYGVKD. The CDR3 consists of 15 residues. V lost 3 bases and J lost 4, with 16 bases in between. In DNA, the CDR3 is TGTGCCATCAGTGACGTCCGGAATCCGACATACGAGCAGTACTTC. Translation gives CAISDVRNPTYEQYF.

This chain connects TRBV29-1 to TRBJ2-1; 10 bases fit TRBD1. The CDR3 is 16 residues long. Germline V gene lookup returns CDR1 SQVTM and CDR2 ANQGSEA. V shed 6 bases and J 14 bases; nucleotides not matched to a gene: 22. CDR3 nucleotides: TGCAGCGTCCCGACAGGGGGCGCGAGAGCGGGAGTAGGAAAGTTCTTC. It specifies CSVPTGGARAGVGKFF.

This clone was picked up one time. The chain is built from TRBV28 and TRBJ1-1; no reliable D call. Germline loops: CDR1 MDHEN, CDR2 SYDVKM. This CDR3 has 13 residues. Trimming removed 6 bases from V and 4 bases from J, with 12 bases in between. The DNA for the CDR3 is TGTGCCAGCAGGTCCCCGGGCGTCACTGAAGCTTTCTTT. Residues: CASRSPGVTEAFF.

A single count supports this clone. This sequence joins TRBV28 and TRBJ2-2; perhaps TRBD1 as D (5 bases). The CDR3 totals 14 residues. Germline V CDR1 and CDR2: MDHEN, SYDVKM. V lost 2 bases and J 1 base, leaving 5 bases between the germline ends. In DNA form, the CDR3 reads TGTGCCAGCAGTTTAAGGGGGAACACCGGGGAGCTGTTTTTT. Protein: CASSLRGNTGELFF.

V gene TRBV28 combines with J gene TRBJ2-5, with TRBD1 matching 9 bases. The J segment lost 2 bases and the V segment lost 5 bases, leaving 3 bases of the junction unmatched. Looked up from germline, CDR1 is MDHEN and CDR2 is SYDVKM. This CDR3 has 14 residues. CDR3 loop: CASSNRGRQETQYF. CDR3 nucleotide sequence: TGTGCCAGCAGTAACAGGGGGCGACAAGAGACCCAGTACTTC.

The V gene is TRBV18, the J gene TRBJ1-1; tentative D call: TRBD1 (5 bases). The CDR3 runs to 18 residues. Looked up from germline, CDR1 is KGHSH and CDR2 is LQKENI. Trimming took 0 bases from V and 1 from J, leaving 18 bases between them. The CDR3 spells CASSPPNGGKFGNTEAFF. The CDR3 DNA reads TGTGCCAGCTCACCACCGAATGGGGGGAAATTTGGGAACACTGAAGCTTTCTTT.

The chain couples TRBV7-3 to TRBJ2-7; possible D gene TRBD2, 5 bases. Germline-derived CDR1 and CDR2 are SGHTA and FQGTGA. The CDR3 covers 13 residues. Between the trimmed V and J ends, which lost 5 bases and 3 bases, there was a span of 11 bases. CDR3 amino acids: CASSVGRGYEQYF. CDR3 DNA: TGTGCCAGCAGCGTCGGACGGGGCTACGAGCAGTACTTC.

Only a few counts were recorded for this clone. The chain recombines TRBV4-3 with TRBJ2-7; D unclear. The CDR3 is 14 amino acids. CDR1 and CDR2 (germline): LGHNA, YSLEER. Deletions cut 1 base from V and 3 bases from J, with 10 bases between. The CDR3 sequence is CASSQGYGNYEQYF. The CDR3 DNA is TGCGCCAGCAGCCAAGGATACGGAAACTACGAGCAGTACTTC.

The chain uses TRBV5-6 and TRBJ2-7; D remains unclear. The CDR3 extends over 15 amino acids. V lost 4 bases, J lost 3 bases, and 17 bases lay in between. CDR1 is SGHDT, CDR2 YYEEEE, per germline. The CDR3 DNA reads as TGTGCCAGCAGCAAGGGCCGGGTTGGGCGCTACGAGCAGTACTTC. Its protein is CASSKGRVGRYEQYF.

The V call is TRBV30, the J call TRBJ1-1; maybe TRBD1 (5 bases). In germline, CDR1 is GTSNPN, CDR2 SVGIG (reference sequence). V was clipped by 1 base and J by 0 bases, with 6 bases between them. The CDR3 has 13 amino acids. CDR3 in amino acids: CAWSGQMNTEAFF. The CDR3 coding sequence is TGTGCCTGGAGTGGACAGATGAACACTGAAGCTTTCTTT.

CDR3 region: CAISESKPNTEAFF. CDR3 bases: TGTGCCATCAGTGAGTCGAAACCGAACACTGAAGCTTTCTTT. The rearrangement joins TRBV10-3 to TRBJ1-1; D remains unclear. This CDR3 region has 14 residues. V gave up 0 bases and J gave up 1 base, with 6 bases separating them. In germline, CDR1 is ENHRY, CDR2 SYGVKD.